The clone carrying this TCR beta chain came up once. TCRdb's copy holds only in-frame clones and misses some; the assay was immunoSEQ multiplex PCR. The profile shows 130,000 or so clones, around 90% of them singletons. These data originate in a study of T cell responses to AZD1222 COVID-19 vaccine. V was pared by 7 bases and J by 7 bases, with 12 bases between. Germline V gives CDR1 LNHDA, CDR2 SQIVND (reference sequence). This CDR3 is 12 amino acids long. The V gene is TRBV19, the J gene TRBJ2-3; the D gene is possibly TRBD2 (6 bases). This clonotype originated in an adult who received the AZD1222 COVID-19 vaccine. The sample was peripheral blood, taken 28 days after the second AZD1222 dose. This CDR3 is CASTGGFHTQYF. The CDR3 coding sequence is TGTGCCAGTACCGGGGGATTTCATACGCAGTATTTT.